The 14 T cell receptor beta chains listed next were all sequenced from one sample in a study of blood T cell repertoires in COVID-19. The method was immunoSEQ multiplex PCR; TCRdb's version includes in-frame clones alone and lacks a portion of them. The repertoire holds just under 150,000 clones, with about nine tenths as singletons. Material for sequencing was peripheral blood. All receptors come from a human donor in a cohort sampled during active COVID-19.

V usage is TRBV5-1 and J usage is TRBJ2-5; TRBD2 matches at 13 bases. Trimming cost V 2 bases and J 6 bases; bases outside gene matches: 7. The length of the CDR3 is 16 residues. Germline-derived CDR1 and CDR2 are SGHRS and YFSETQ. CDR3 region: CASSFSGTSGDQTQYF. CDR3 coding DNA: TGCGCCAGCAGCTTCTCCGGGACTAGCGGGGATCAGACCCAGTACTTC.

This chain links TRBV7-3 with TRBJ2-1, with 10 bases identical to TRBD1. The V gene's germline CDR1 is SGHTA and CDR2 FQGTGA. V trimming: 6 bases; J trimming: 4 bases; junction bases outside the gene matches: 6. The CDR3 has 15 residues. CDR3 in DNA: TGTGCCAGCAGTCTTGACAGGGGGCTATACAATGAGCAGTTCTTC. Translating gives CASSLDRGLYNEQFF. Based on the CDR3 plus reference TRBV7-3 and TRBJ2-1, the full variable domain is GAGVSQTPSNKVTEKGKYVELRCDPISGHTALYWYRQSLGQGPEFLIYFQGTGAADDSGLPNDRFFAVRPEGSVSTLKIQRTERGDSAVYLCASSLDRGLYNEQFFGPGTRLTVL.

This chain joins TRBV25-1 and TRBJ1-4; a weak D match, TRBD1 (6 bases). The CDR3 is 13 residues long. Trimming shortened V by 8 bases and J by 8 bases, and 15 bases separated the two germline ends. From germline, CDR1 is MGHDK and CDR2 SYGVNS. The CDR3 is CASASTRGEKLFF. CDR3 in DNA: TGTGCCAGCGCGTCCACGAGGGGGGAAAAACTGTTTTTT.

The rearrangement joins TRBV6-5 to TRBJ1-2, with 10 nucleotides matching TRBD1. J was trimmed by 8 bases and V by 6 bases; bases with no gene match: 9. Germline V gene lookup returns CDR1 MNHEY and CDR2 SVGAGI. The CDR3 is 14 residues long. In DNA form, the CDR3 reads TGTGCCAGCAGACCGGGACAGGGGACTCGCGGCTACACCTTC. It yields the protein CASRPGQGTRGYTF.

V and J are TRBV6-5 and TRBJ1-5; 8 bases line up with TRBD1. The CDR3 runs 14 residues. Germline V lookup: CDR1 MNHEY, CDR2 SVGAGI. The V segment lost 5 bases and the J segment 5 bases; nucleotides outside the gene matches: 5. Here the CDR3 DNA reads TGTGCCAGCAGTAGGACAGGGACCGATCAGCCCCAGCATTTT. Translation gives CASSRTGTDQPQHF.

CDR3 protein: CSVDPVNYGYTF. In nucleotides, the CDR3 is TGCAGCGTTGACCCGGTGAACTATGGCTACACCTTC. The chain is built from TRBV29-1 and TRBJ1-2; D is unresolved. V was cut by 3 bases and J by 2 bases, with 7 bases left in between. CDR1 and CDR2 from the germline V gene are SQVTM and ANQGSEA. This CDR3 is 12 amino acids long.

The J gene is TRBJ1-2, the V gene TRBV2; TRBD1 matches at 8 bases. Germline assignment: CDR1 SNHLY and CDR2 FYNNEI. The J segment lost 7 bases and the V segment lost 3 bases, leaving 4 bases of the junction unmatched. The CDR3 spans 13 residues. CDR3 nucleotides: TGTGCCAGCAGTGACAGGGGGCACTCTGGCTACACCTTC. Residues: CASSDRGHSGYTF.

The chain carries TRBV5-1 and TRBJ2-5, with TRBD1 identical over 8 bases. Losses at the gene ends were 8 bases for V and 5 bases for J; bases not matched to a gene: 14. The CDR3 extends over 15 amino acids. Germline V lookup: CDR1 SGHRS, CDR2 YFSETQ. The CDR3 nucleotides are TGCGCCAGTACGGGGACAGGCAACCTCGGGGAGACCCAGTACTTC. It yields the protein CASTGTGNLGETQYF.

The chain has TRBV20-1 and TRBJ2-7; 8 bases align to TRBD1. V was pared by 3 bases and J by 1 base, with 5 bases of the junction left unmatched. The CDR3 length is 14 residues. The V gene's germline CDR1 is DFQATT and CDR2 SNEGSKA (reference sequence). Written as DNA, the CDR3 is TGCAGTGCTAGTACCCAGGGGGCTTCCTACGAGCAGTACTTC. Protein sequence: CSASTQGASYEQYF.

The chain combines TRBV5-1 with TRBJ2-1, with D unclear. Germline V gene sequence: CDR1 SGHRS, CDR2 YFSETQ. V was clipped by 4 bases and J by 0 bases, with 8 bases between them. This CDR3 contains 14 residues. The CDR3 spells CASSVESSYNEQFF. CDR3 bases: TGCGCCAGCAGCGTGGAGAGCTCCTACAATGAGCAGTTCTTC.

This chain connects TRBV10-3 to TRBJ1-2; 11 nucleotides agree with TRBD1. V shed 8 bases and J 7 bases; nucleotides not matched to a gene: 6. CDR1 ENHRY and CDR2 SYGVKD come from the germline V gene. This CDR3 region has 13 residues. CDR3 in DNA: TGTGCCATCGGGGACAGGGGGAACGGTGGCTACACCTTC. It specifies CAIGDRGNGGYTF.

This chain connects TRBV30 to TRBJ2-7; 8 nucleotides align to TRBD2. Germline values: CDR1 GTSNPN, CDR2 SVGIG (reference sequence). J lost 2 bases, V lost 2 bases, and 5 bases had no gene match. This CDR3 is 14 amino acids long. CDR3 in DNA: TGTGCCTGGAGTACCTATAGCGGGGCCTACGAGCAGTACTTC. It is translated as CAWSTYSGAYEQYF.

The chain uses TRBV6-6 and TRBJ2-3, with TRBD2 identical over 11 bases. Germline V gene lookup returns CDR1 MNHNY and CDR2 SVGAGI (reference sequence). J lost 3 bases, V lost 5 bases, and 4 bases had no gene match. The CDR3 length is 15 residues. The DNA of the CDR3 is TGTGCCAGCAGTCTACTAGCGGGGGTTACAGATACGCAGTATTTT. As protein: CASSLLAGVTDTQYF.

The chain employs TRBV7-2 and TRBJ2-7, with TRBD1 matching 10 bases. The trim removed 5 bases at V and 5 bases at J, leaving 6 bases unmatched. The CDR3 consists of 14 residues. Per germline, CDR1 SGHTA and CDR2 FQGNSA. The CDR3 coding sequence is TGTGCCAGCAGCGCCCAAGGGACAGGGGACGAGCAGTACTTC. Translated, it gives CASSAQGTGDEQYF.